Listed below are T cell receptor beta chains from one sample, sequenced in a study of blood T cell repertoires in COVID-19. Profiling relied on immunoSEQ multiplex PCR, and the TCRdb table lists in-frame clones only, not all of them. This sample carries some 44,000 clones, about nine tenths of them seen once, and the ten largest clones take about 11%. The sequenced material came from peripheral blood. These receptors all come from a human donor in a cohort sampled during active COVID-19. CDR3s include the opening cysteine and the closing phenylalanine or tryptophan. The D gene is left open where the match is weak. Clone size is shown for a subset of rows, as once, few, many or a class of expanded clone.

TRBJ1-6 TRBV28 NA NA TGTGCCAGCAGTTTATTGGGGCTTACTTCACCCCTCCACTTT CASSLLGLTSPLHF
TRBJ2-2 TRBV7-8 NA NA TGTGCCAGCAGCCTACGCAGATCCGGGGAGCTGTTTTTT CASSLRRSGELFF
TRBJ1-4 TRBV5-5 few NA TGTGCCAGCAGCTTTACGGGACAAAATGAAAAACTGTTTTTT CASSFTGQNEKLFF
TRBJ1-3 TRBV20-1 NA TRBD1 TGCAGTGCTAGTACCACAGGGGCAGGAAACACCATATATTTT CSASTTGAGNTIYF
TRBJ1-6 TRBV3-1/TRBV3-2 NA NA TGTGCCACCCCGGGGCAGGGGAATAATTCACCCCTCCACTTT CATPGQGNNSPLHF
TRBJ1-2 TRBV11-2 NA TRBD1 TGTGCCAGCAGCTCCCGGACAGGGGACGGCTACACCTTC CASSSRTGDGYTF
TRBJ2-5 TRBV5-1 NA TRBD1 TGCGCCAGCAGCCAGGGACAGGGAGAAGAGACCCAGTACTTC CASSQGQGEETQYF
TRBJ1-2 TRBV6-5 NA NA TGTGCCAGCAGTTATGATAGCGGCCCCTATGGCTACACCTTC CASSYDSGPYGYTF
TRBJ1-1 TRBV2 NA TRBD1 TGTGCCAGCAGTCTAGGACAGGAGAACACTGAAGCTTTCTTT CASSLGQENTEAFF
TRBJ2-1 TRBV20-1 NA NA TGCAGTGTTGCTATATACAATGAGCAGTTCTTC CSVAIYNEQFF
TRBJ1-5 TRBV6-6 NA TRBD1 TGTGCCAGCAGGCCACAACAGGGGGCCATAGGGTGGGAGCATTTT CASRPQQGAIGWEHF
TRBJ1-1 TRBV7-3 few TRBD1 TGTGCCAGCAGCTTAACTGGGACAGGGGGGATGAACACTGAAGCTTTCTTT CASSLTGTGGMNTEAFF
TRBJ2-2 TRBV4-3 NA TRBD2 TGCGCCAGCAGCCAAGATCTCGTGGGGGGGAGTAACACCGGGGAGCTGTTTTTT CASSQDLVGGSNTGELFF
TRBJ2-7 TRBV6-2/TRBV6-3 NA TRBD2 TGTGCCAGCAGTAGACTAGCGGGAGCCTTCAACGAGCAGTACTTC CASSRLAGAFNEQYF
TRBJ2-1 TRBV7-2 NA NA TGTGCCAGCAGCTTATCTGTAACAGCCTCCGGTGAGCAGTTCTTC CASSLSVTASGEQFF
TRBJ1-3 TRBV18 few NA TGTGCCAGCTCAGACCAGACAGTTCCCTCTGGAAACACCATATATTTT CASSDQTVPSGNTIYF
TRBJ2-2 TRBV4-3 once NA TGCGCCAGCTACAGGGATTTGGGCTTCTCGAACACCGGGGAGCTGTTTTTT CASYRDLGFSNTGELFF
TRBJ1-1 TRBV19 NA NA TGTGCCACCAATACCCGGGGAGGTACGACTTTCTTT CATNTRGGTTFF
TRBJ1-1 TRBV7-9 NA NA TGTGCCAGCAGAAGGCTGTGGGGGGACACTGAAGCTTTCTTT CASRRLWGDTEAFF
TRBJ2-5 TRBV9 NA TRBD2 TGTGCCAGCAGCCCAGGGACTAGTCAAGAGACCCAGTACTTC CASSPGTSQETQYF
TRBJ1-1 TRBV18 NA TRBD1 TGTGCCAGCTCACCAGGCAGGGGACAGCAGAACACTGAAGCTTTCTTT CASSPGRGQQNTEAFF
TRBJ2-1 TRBV18 NA TRBD1 TGTGCCAGCTCACTCGGACAGGGGACCTACAATGAGCAGTTCTTC CASSLGQGTYNEQFF
TRBJ1-6 TRBV6-1 NA TRBD1 TGTGCCAGCAGTGAAGCTACCCCGGGACAGTCTAATTCACCCCTCCACTTT CASSEATPGQSNSPLHF
TRBJ2-7 TRBV11-2 NA NA TGTGCCAGCAGCTTAACTGCTGCCTCCTACGAGCAGTACTTC CASSLTAASYEQYF
TRBJ2-1 TRBV11-3 NA NA TGTGCCAGCAGCTTAGAGGGGCAGGGGGGCTACAATGAGCAGTTCTTC CASSLEGQGGYNEQFF
TRBJ1-2 TRBV10-3 NA NA TGTGCCATCAGTGGATCGACCCTGGGAGGTGGCTACACCTTC CAISGSTLGGGYTF
TRBJ2-7 TRBV2 NA NA TGTGCCAGCAGTGAGCAGGGCTACGAGCAGTACTTC CASSEQGYEQYF
TRBJ1-1 TRBV30 once TRBD1 TGTGCCTGGAGTGCGACAGGGGGGTGGACTGAAGCTTTCTTT CAWSATGGWTEAFF
TRBJ1-2 TRBV7-9 NA NA TGTGCCAGCAGCTTAGCACAAGGGAGTACCTATGGCTACACCTTC CASSLAQGSTYGYTF
TRBJ2-7 TRBV27 NA NA TGTGCCAGCAGTTCCGGCAAAGGGGGCTACGAGCAGTACTTC CASSSGKGGYEQYF
TRBJ1-2 TRBV7-9 NA NA TGTGCCAGCAGCCACGGACAGAACTATGGCTACACCTTC CASSHGQNYGYTF
TRBJ2-7 TRBV7-2 once TRBD2 TGTGCCAGCAGCCCCACGGGGCGGGAGAGTTACGAGCAGTACTTC CASSPTGRESYEQYF
TRBJ2-7 TRBV7-2 NA NA TGTGCCAGCAGCTACCGGAGCTCCTACGAGCAGTACTTC CASSYRSSYEQYF